Below, 27 T cell receptor beta chains from the same sample are listed, as sequenced in a study of shared clonotypes between healthy human individuals. Profiling relied on immunoSEQ multiplex PCR, and the TCRdb table lists in-frame clones only, not all of them. The data contain 330,000 or so clones, over 70% of them singletons. Sequencing was performed on memory CD4+ T cells sorted from blood. The subset is: CD45RA-negative fraction. The source of these receptors is a man aged 30 to 39 in good health.

This clone has just one count. The CDR3 is CAISEVINYGYTF. In DNA form, the CDR3 reads TGTGCCATCAGTGAGGTTATCAACTATGGCTACACCTTC. The genes are TRBV10-3 and TRBJ1-2, with no clear D. This CDR3 region has 13 residues. V was cut by 2 bases and J by 2 bases, with 6 bases left in between. CDR1 is ENHRY, CDR2 SYGVKD, per germline.

The CDR3 reads CSVERAYEQYF. The DNA of the CDR3 is TGCAGCGTTGAACGAGCCTACGAGCAGTACTTC. This rearrangement joins TRBV29-1 to TRBJ2-7; D gene uncertain. Germline V gene data show CDR1 as SQVTM and CDR2 as ANQGSEA. V lost 2 bases to trimming and J lost 2 bases, with 4 bases between them. The CDR3 is 11 residues long.

The genes are TRBV5-4 and TRBJ2-3; a possible D gene is TRBD2 (7 bases). This CDR3 is 16 amino acids long. Between the trimmed V and J ends, which lost 6 bases and 1 base, there was a span of 18 bases. CDR1 is SGHNT, CDR2 YYREEE, per germline (reference sequence). The CDR3 region has the DNA TGTGCCAGCACCTTTAAGGGGGAGGGAGGCACAGATACGCAGTATTTT. It yields the protein CASTFKGEGGTDTQYF. Combining the CDR3 with reference TRBV5-4 and TRBJ2-3 gives the whole variable domain ETGVTQSPTHLIKTRGQQVTLRCSSQSGHNTVSWYQQALGQGPQFIFQYYREEENGRGNFPPRFSGLQFPNYSSELNVNALELDDSALYLCASTFKGEGGTDTQYFGPGTRLTVL.

This clone was seen ten or more times. The chain combines TRBV2 with TRBJ2-1; 10 bases are a match to TRBD2. Germline loops: CDR1 SNHLY, CDR2 FYNNEI. This CDR3 comprises 15 residues. Losses at the gene ends were 8 bases for V and 0 bases for J; bases not matched to a gene: 4. The CDR3 here is CASDLAGVSYNEQFF. CDR3 DNA sequence: TGTGCCAGCGACCTAGCGGGAGTCTCCTACAATGAGCAGTTCTTC.

A word on this clone: A far larger clone lies a single base away; this is likely a read error. The V gene is TRBV5-4, the J gene TRBJ1-2, with TRBD1 identical over 9 bases. The germline V gene encodes CDR1 SGHNT and CDR2 YYREEE (reference sequence). The CDR3 runs 14 residues. Here the CDR3 reads CANSLDRGFYGYTF. DNA for the CDR3: TGTGCCAACAGCTTGGACAGGGGATTTTATGGCTACACCTTC.

The CDR3 bases are TGCGCCAGCAGCGCCCAGGGGAGGGATACTGAAGCTTTCTTT. Translated, it gives CASSAQGRDTEAFF. V is TRBV5-1 and J is TRBJ1-1, with a tentative D call TRBD1 (6 bases). V gave up 4 bases and J gave up 5 bases, with 15 bases separating them. Germline CDR1 is SGHRS and CDR2 is YFSETQ. The CDR3 covers 14 residues.

This sequence joins TRBV5-8 and TRBJ2-1, with TRBD2 matching 7 bases. V was clipped by 1 base and J by 0 bases; unmatched bases: 1. The CDR3 consists of 15 residues. Per the germline V gene, CDR1 is SGHTS and CDR2 is YDEGEE. CDR3 protein: CASSLSGISYNEQFF. The DNA of the CDR3 is TGTGCCAGCAGCTTGAGCGGGATCTCCTACAATGAGCAGTTCTTC.

The V gene is TRBV7-9, the J gene TRBJ2-3; D call uncertain. V was trimmed by 5 bases and J by 0 bases, leaving 6 bases between them. Per the germline V gene, CDR1 is SEHNR and CDR2 is FQNEAQ (reference sequence). This CDR3 contains 13 residues. CDR3 bases: TGTGCCAGCAGCAGCCCGAGCACAGATACGCAGTATTTT. Residues: CASSSPSTDTQYF. Filled out from reference TRBV7-9 and TRBJ2-3, the complete variable domain reads DTGVSQNPRHKITKRGQNVTFRCDPISEHNRLYWYRQTLGQGPEFLTYFQNEAQLEKSRLLSDRFSAERPKGSFSTLEIQRTEQGDSAMYLCASSSPSTDTQYFGPGTRLTVL.

This clone was counted once. The rearrangement joins TRBV2 to TRBJ2-3, with D maybe TRBD2 (5 bases). Germline CDR1 and CDR2: SNHLY and FYNNEI. The CDR3 extends over 13 amino acids. V gave up 10 bases and J gave up 6 bases, with 17 bases separating them. The CDR3 sequence: CAIEGPLEDTQYF. The CDR3 DNA follows: TGTGCCATCGAGGGCCCTCTTGAGGATACGCAGTATTTT.

Details on this clone: Other DNA sequences within the sample encode an identical CDR3. The rearrangement uses TRBV18 and TRBJ2-7, with D unresolved. Trimming pared 3 bases from V and 2 bases from J, leaving 8 bases between. CDR3 length: 13 amino acids. Germline V gene sequence: CDR1 KGHSH, CDR2 LQKENI. The CDR3 loop is CASSPGSTYEQYF. CDR3 nucleotides: TGTGCCAGCTCACCCGGCAGCACCTACGAGCAGTACTTC. Variable domain in full (rest from reference TRBV18 and TRBJ2-7): NAGVMQNPRHLVRRRGQEARLRCSPMKGHSHVYWYRQLPEEGLKFMVYLQKENIIDESGMPKERFSAEFPKEGPSILRIQQVVRGDSAAYFCASSPGSTYEQYFGPGTRLTVT.

This chain uses TRBV7-9 with TRBJ2-3, with D perhaps TRBD1 or TRBD2 (6 bases each). V was pared by 3 bases and J by 4 bases, with 17 bases between. This CDR3 is 16 amino acids long. Germline values: CDR1 SEHNR, CDR2 FQNEAQ (reference sequence). Here the CDR3 DNA reads TGTGCCAGCAGCTTCCTTGCGGGATCAGGGGCAGATACGCAGTATTTT. Its translation: CASSFLAGSGADTQYF.

This chain joins TRBV28 and TRBJ1-4; 7 nucleotides align to TRBD1. The CDR3 length is 15 residues. Germline V gene sequence: CDR1 MDHEN, CDR2 SYDVKM. J was trimmed by 8 bases and V by 1 base; bases with no gene match: 7. This CDR3 is CASSLSGRGREKLFF. The DNA of the CDR3 is TGTGCCAGCAGTTTATCGGGAAGGGGGCGCGAAAAACTGTTTTTT.

This clone occurred once. This chain connects TRBV5-5 to TRBJ2-7; TRBD1 is a possible D gene (5 bases). Germline CDR1 reads SGHKS; CDR2 reads YYEKEE (reference sequence). V lost 1 base and J lost 6, with 20 bases in between. The CDR3 spans 16 residues. CDR3 sequence reads: CASSLFAQVQVGEQYF. In DNA form, the CDR3 reads TGTGCCAGCAGCTTGTTCGCCCAAGTACAGGTTGGCGAGCAGTACTTC.

The chain links TRBV7-9 to TRBJ1-2; 10 bases agree with TRBD1. V lost 5 bases to trimming and J lost 8 bases; unmatched junction nucleotides: 14. The CDR3 consists of 16 residues. Germline CDR1 is SEHNR and CDR2 is FQNEAQ (reference sequence). CDR3: CASSPPRQGAVMGYTF. CDR3 coding DNA: TGTGCCAGCAGCCCCCCGAGACAGGGGGCAGTTATGGGCTACACCTTC.

The rearrangement uses TRBV10-2 and TRBJ2-7; D assignment may be TRBD1 or TRBD2 (5 bases each). Germline V CDR1 and CDR2: WSHSY, SAAADI. V was cut by 8 bases and J by 5 bases, with 16 bases left in between. The CDR3 sequence is 13 residues long. The CDR3 sequence: CASRGQGRDEQYF. In DNA, the CDR3 is TGCGCCAGCCGCGGGCAGGGTCGAGACGAGCAGTACTTC.

The chain has TRBV19 and TRBJ1-5; weak D call: TRBD1 (5 bases). The ends were cut back, 9 bases at V and 5 bases at J, with 17 bases in the middle. The CDR3 covers 14 residues. Germline V CDR1 and CDR2: LNHDA, SQIVND (reference sequence). This CDR3 reads CASTYGTEYQPQHF. The CDR3 DNA follows: TGTGCCAGCACGTATGGGACGGAATATCAGCCCCAGCATTTT.

In this sample, this clone turned up once. V is TRBV5-1 and J is TRBJ2-3, with D possibly matching TRBD1 (6 bases). V lost 2 bases and J 7 bases, leaving 8 bases between the germline ends. CDR1 and CDR2 from the germline V gene are SGHRS and YFSETQ. This CDR3 region has 12 residues. In DNA, the CDR3 is TGCGCCAGCAGCTTACAGGGAAATACGCAGTATTTT. Translation gives CASSLQGNTQYF.

CDR3 amino acids: CASSHSGGGTFEQFF. The CDR3 bases are TGTGCCAGCAGCCATTCCGGGGGGGGCACATTTGAGCAGTTCTTC. The chain carries TRBV7-2 and TRBJ2-1; TRBD2 aligns across 8 bases. Germline lookup yields CDR1 SGHTA and CDR2 FQGNSA. This CDR3 comprises 15 residues. Trimming cost V 5 bases and J 9 bases; bases outside gene matches: 12.

This chain uses TRBV18 with TRBJ2-1; 9 nucleotides match TRBD1. The CDR3 sequence is 13 residues long. The germline gives CDR1 KGHSH, CDR2 LQKENI. The ends lost 8 bases at V and 6 bases at J; junction bases unmatched: 5. The CDR3, as DNA: TGTGCCAGCGGGGGACAGGGAGGCAATGAGCAGTTCTTC. Amino acids: CASGGQGGNEQFF.

The V gene is TRBV2, the J gene TRBJ2-5, with D possibly TRBD1 on 5 matching bases. V lost 1 base and J lost 5, with 14 bases in between. Germline V gene lookup returns CDR1 SNHLY and CDR2 FYNNEI. This CDR3 comprises 15 residues. In DNA, the CDR3 is TGTGCCAGCAGTGAAGTGCGATCCAGGGTGGAGACCCAGTACTTC. Translated, it gives CASSEVRSRVETQYF.

This clone was seen more than once but under ten times. The genes are TRBV6-1 and TRBJ2-2; 10 bases are a match to TRBD2. CDR1 and CDR2 (germline): MNHNS, SASEGT. The CDR3 runs 14 residues. J was trimmed by 8 bases and V by 8 bases; bases with no gene match: 8. CDR3 nucleotide sequence: TGTGCCAGCCGCCCCACGGGACTAGCGGGGGAGCTGTTTTTT. It translates to CASRPTGLAGELFF.

The chain joins TRBV7-6 to TRBJ2-7; D is ambiguous. The germline V gene has CDR1 SGHVS and CDR2 FNYEAQ. CDR3 length: 13 amino acids. Trimming took off 5 bases at V and 1 base at J, with 9 bases between the two ends. The CDR3 reads CASSKTQSYEQYF. The CDR3 DNA reads TGTGCCAGCAGCAAGACTCAATCCTACGAGCAGTACTTC.

This clone was recorded only once. V usage is TRBV13 and J usage is TRBJ2-6; D remains ambiguous. Germline CDR1 is PRHDT and CDR2 is FYEKMQ (reference sequence). The CDR3 has 14 amino acids. V gave up 5 bases and J gave up 1 base, with 6 bases separating them. CDR3: CASSTPSGANVLTF. The CDR3 coding sequence is TGTGCCAGCAGCACTCCTTCTGGGGCCAACGTCCTGACTTTC.

This chain joins TRBV5-4 and TRBJ2-5; the D gene could be TRBD1 or TRBD2 (5 bases each). Germline lookup yields CDR1 SGHNT and CDR2 YYREEE (reference sequence). There are 14 residues in the CDR3. V gave up 1 base and J gave up 5 bases, with 12 bases separating them. CDR3: CASSLSGTLETQYF. CDR3 sequence (DNA): TGTGCCAGCAGCTTGTCCGGGACCCTGGAGACCCAGTACTTC.

In this sample, this clone turned up a few times. This sequence joins TRBV11-2 and TRBJ1-2, with D possibly TRBD1 on 5 matching bases. The CDR3 extends over 14 amino acids. Between the trimmed V and J ends, which lost 5 bases and 4 bases, there was a span of 14 bases. CDR1 is SGHAT, CDR2 FQNNGV, per germline. The CDR3 DNA reads TGTGCCAGCAGCCCAGGATCGACAGCCTATGGCTACACCTTC. The encoded protein is CASSPGSTAYGYTF.

The chain has TRBV28 and TRBJ2-7; 10 bases agree with TRBD1. This CDR3 is built from 16 residues. V was pared by 7 bases and J by 4 bases, with 13 bases of the junction left unmatched. Germline lookup yields CDR1 MDHEN and CDR2 SYDVKM. The CDR3 nucleotides read TGTGCCAGCAATATTACCCCCGGGACAGGGGATTACGAGCAGTACTTC. It yields the protein CASNITPGTGDYEQYF.

This clone showed up just a few times. The J gene is TRBJ2-5, the V gene TRBV7-2, with 10 bases fitting TRBD2. This CDR3 spans 16 amino acids. Germline V gives CDR1 SGHTA, CDR2 FQGNSA. J gave up 1 base and V 4 bases, and 6 bases lay outside the gene matches. CDR3 bases: TGTGCCAGCAGCTCGGCACTAGCGGGGCGCCAAGAGACCCAGTACTTC. This translates into CASSSALAGRQETQYF.